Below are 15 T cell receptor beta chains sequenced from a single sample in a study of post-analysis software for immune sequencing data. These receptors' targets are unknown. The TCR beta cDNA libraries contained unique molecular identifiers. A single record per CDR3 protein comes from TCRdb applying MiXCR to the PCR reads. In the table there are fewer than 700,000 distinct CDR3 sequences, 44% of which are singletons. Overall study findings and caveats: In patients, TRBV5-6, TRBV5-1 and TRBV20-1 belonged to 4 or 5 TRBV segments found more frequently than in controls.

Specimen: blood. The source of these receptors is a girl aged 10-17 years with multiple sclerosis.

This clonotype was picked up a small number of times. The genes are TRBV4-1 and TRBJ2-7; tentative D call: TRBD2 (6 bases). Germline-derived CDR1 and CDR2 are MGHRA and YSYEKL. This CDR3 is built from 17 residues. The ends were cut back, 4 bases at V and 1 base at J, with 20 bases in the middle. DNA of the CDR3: TGCGCCAGCAGCCCGCACCCTGGAGGGCTCGTTTCCTACGAGCAGTACTTC. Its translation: CASSPHPGGLVSYEQYF.

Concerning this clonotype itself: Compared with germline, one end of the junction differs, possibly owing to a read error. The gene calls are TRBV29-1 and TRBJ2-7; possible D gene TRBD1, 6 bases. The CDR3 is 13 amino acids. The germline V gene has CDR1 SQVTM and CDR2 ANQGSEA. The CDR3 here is CGVEGAGVYEQYF. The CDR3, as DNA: TGCGGCGTTGAAGGGGCAGGGGTTTACGAGCAGTACTTC.

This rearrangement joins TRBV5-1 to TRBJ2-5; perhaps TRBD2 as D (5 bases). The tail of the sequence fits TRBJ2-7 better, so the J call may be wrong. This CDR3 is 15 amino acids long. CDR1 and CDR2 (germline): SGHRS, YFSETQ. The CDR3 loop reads CASSAPVGLSYEQYF. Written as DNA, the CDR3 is TGCGCCAGCAGCGCCCCGGTCGGACTTTCCTACGAGCAGTACTTC.

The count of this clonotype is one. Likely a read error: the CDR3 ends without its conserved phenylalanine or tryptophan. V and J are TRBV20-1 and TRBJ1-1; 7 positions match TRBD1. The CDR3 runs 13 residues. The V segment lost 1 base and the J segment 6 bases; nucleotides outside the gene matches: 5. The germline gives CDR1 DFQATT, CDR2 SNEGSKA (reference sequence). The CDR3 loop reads CSARGDREAEAFY. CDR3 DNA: TGCAGTGCTAGAGGAGACAGGGAGGCTGAAGCTTTCTAT.

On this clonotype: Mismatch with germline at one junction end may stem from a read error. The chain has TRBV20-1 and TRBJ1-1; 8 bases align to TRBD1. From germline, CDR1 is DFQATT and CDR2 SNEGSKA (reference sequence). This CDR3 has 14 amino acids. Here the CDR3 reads CGARGRGQNTEAFF. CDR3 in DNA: TGCGGTGCTAGGGGCAGGGGGCAGAACACTGAAGCTTTCTTT.

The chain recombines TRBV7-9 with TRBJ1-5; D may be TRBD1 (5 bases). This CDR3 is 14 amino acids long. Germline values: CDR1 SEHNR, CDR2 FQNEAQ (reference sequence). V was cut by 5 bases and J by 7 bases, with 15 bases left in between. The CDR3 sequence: CASSPTREGQPQHF. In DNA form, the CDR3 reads TGTGCCAGCAGCCCCACCAGGGAGGGCCAGCCCCAGCATTTT.

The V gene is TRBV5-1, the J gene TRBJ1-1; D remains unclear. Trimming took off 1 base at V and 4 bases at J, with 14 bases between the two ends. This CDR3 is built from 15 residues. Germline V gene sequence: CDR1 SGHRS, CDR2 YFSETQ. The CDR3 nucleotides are TGCGCCAGCAGCTTGATGCCGGAAAAGGGCACTGAAGCTTTCTTT. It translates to CASSLMPEKGTEAFF.

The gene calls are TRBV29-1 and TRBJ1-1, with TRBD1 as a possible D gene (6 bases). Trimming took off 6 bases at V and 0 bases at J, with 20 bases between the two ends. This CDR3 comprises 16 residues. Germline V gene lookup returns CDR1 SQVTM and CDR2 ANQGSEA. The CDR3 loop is CSVKGGGGSLNTEAFF. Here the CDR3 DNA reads TGCAGCGTCAAGGGGGGTGGCGGGTCACTGAACACTGAAGCTTTCTTT. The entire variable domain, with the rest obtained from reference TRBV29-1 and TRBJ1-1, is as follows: SAVISQKPSRDICQRGTSLTIQCQVDSQVTMMFWYRQQPGQSLTLIATANQGSEATYESGFVIDKFPISRPNLTFSTLTVSNMSPEDSSIYLCSVKGGGGSLNTEAFFGQGTRLTVV.

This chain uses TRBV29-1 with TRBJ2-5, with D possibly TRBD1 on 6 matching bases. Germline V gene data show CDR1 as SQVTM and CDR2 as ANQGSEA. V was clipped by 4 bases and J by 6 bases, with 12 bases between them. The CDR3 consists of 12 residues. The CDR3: CSVVRQEKTQYF. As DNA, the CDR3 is TGCAGCGTTGTGAGACAGGAGAAGACCCAGTACTTC.

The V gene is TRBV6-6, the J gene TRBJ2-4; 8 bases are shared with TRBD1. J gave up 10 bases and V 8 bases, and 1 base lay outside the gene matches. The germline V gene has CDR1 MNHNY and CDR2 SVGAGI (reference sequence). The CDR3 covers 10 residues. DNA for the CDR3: TGTGCCAGCGGACAGGGTATTCAGTACTTC. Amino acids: CASGQGIQYF.

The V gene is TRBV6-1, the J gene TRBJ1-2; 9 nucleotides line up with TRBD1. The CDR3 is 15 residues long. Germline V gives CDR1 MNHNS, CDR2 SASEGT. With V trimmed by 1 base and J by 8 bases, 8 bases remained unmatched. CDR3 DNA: TGTGCCAGCAGTGAAGGTGGGGACAGGGTCTACGGCTACACCTTC. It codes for CASSEGGDRVYGYTF.

The DNA for the CDR3 is TGTGCCAGCAGTTTATCCGGGTCTAGCAATCAGCCCCAGCATTTT. It is translated as CASSLSGSSNQPQHF. This chain joins TRBV27 and TRBJ1-5; D gene unclear. The CDR3 has 15 amino acids. Per the germline V gene, CDR1 is MNHEY and CDR2 is SMNVEV (reference sequence). V was pared by 0 bases and J by 0 bases, with 6 bases between.

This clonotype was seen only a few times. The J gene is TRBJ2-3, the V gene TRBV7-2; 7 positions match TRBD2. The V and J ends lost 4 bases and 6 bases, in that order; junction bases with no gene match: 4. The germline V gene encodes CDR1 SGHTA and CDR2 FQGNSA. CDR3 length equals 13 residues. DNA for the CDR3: TGTGCCAGCAGCTGGACTAGTCAGGATACGCAGTATTTT. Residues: CASSWTSQDTQYF.

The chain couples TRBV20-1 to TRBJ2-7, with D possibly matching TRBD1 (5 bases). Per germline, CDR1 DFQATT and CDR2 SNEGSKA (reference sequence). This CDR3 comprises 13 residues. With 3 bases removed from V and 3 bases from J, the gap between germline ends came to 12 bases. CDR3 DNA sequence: TGCAGTGCTAGTTTGGACACAAGCTACGAGCAGTACTTC. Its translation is CSASLDTSYEQYF.

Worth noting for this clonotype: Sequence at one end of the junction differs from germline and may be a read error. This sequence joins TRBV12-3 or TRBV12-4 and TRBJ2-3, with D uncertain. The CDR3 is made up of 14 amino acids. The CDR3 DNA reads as TGTGCCAGCAGTTTATTGGCCAGCACAGATACGGAGTATTTT. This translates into CASSLLASTDTEYF.